This is a list of T cell receptor beta chains from one sample in a study of blood T cell repertoires in COVID-19. TCRdb keeps only in-frame clones here, not all; method: immunoSEQ multiplex PCR. The sample has hundreds of thousands of clones, roughly four fifths seen once. Sequencing was done on a sample of peripheral blood. Every receptor here comes from a woman aged 45 to 65 with acute or convalescent COVID-19. Both conserved end residues are part of each CDR3. The D gene is left open where the match is weak. Expanded clones are given a class, and other clones once, few, many or no size at all.

abundance	j_gene	v_gene	d_gene	CDR3nt	CDR3aa
NA	TRBJ1-1	TRBV6-5	NA	TGTGCCAGCAGGACCCCAGGGACTGAAGCTTTCTTT	CASRTPGTEAFF
NA	TRBJ1-3	TRBV7-2	TRBD1	TGTGCCAGCAGCTCAGGACAGGGTCCCCTCTCTGGAAACACCATATATTTT	CASSSGQGPLSGNTIYF
NA	TRBJ1-1	TRBV28	NA	TGTGCCAGCACCATATTTCGGGGGATGAACACTGAAGCTTTCTTT	CASTIFRGMNTEAFF
NA	TRBJ2-1	TRBV2	TRBD2	TGTGCCAGCACTTATAGCGGGAGCTCCTACAATGAGCAGTTCTTC	CASTYSGSSYNEQFF
NA	TRBJ1-1	TRBV5-4	NA	TGTGCCAGCAGCTTGCGGGTTTTGGGCACTGAAGCTTTCTTT	CASSLRVLGTEAFF
NA	TRBJ2-2	TRBV6-4	NA	TGTGCCAGCAGTGACGGGACTAACACCGGGGAGCTGTTTTTT	CASSDGTNTGELFF
NA	TRBJ2-1	TRBV6-5	TRBD2	TGTGCCAGCAGGGGAGCGGGGGGTCTTTACAATGAGCAGTTCTTC	CASRGAGGLYNEQFF
NA	TRBJ2-7	TRBV30	TRBD1	TGTGCCTGGATGGGGCAGGGGGCGGGGGAGCAGTACTTC	CAWMGQGAGEQYF
NA	TRBJ2-7	TRBV18	NA	TGTGCCAGCTCACCACCGAAGGGGACAAGGTACGAGCAGTACTTC	CASSPPKGTRYEQYF
NA	TRBJ2-5	TRBV6-1	TRBD2	TGTGCCAGCAGTGAAGCCCTAGCGGGAGAAAAGAGAGAGACCCAGTACTTC	CASSEALAGEKRETQYF
once	TRBJ1-1	TRBV2	NA	TGTGCCAGCGGGGAGGGACCTGAAGCTTTCTTT	CASGEGPEAFF
NA	TRBJ2-3	TRBV27	TRBD2	TGTGCCAGCAGTTTATCCCGCGGGGGTACAGATACGCAGTATTTT	CASSLSRGGTDTQYF
NA	TRBJ2-7	TRBV25-1	TRBD1	TGTGCCAGCAGTGAATATGGTGCAGGGGGTTACGAGCAGTACTTC	CASSEYGAGGYEQYF